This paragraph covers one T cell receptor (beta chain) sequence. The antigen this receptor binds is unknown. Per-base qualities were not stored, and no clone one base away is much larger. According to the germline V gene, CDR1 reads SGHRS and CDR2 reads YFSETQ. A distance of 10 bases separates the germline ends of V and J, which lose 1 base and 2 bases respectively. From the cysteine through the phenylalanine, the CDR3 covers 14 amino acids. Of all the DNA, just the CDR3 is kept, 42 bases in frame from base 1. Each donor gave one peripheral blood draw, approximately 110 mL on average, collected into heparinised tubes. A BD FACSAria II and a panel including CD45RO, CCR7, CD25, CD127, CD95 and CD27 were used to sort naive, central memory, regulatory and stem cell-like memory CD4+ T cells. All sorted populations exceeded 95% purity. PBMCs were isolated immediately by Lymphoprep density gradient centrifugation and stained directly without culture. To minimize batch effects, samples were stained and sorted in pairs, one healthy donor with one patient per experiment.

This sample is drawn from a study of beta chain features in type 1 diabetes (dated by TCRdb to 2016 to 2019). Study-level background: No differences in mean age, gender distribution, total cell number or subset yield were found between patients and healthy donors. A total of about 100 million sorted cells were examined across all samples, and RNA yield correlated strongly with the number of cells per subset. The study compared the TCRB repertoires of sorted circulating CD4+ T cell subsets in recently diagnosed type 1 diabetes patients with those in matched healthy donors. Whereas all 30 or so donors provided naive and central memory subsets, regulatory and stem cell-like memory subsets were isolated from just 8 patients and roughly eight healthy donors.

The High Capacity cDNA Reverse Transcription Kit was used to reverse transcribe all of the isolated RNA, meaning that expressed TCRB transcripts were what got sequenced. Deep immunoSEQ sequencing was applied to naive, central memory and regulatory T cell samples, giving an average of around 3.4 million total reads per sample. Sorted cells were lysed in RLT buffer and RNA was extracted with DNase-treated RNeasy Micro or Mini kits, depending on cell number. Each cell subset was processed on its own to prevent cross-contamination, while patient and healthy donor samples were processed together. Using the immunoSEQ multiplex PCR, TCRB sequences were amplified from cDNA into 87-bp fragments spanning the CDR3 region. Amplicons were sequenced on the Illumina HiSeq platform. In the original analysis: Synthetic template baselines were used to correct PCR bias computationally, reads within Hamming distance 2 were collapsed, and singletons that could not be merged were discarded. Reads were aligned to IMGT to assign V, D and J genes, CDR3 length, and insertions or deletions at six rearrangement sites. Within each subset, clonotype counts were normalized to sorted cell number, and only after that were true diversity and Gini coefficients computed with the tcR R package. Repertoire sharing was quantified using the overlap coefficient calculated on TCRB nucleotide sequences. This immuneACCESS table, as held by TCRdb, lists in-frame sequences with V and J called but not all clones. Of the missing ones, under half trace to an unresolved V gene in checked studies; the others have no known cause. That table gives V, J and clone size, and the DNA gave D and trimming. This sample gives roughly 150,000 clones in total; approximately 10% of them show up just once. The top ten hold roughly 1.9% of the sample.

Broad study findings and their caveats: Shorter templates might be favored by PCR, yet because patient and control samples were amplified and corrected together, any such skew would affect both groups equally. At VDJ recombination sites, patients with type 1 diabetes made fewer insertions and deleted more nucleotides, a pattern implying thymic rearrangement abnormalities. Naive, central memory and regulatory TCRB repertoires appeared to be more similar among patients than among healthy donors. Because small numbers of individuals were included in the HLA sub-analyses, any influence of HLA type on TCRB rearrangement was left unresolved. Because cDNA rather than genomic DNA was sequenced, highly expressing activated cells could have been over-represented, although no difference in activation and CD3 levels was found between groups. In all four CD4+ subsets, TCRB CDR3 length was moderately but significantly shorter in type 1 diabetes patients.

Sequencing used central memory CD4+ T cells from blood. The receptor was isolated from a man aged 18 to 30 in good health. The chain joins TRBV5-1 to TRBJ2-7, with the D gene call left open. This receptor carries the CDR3 CASSLISGTYEQYF. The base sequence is TGCGCCAGCAGCTTGATCTCGGGTACCTACGAGCAGTACTTC.